This T cell receptor (beta chain) was captured by sequencing in a study of blood T cell repertoires in COVID-19. Study-wide background: Sites across the United States, Italy and Spain contributed samples from acute and convalescent COVID-19. Sources were T cells, B-cell-depleted T cells, or PBMCs; the material itself was cDNA or gDNA.

CDR3 length: 16 residues. V gave up 5 bases and J gave up 5 bases; unmatched junction bases: 7. The V gene's germline CDR1 is SGHAT and CDR2 FQNNGV. The data were produced by immunoSEQ multiplex PCR, yet TCRdb's version contains in-frame clones alone and is incomplete. The sample lists about 160,000 clones, more than 75% occurring once. This sequence joins TRBV11-2 and TRBJ2-2; 11 bases are shared with TRBD1. The material sequenced was peripheral blood. The source of this sequence is a man aged 60 to 69 with active or convalescent COVID-19. CDR3 loop: CASSTGTGGFTGELFF. In DNA, the CDR3 is TGTGCCAGCAGCACCGGGACAGGGGGTTTTACCGGGGAGCTGTTTTTT.